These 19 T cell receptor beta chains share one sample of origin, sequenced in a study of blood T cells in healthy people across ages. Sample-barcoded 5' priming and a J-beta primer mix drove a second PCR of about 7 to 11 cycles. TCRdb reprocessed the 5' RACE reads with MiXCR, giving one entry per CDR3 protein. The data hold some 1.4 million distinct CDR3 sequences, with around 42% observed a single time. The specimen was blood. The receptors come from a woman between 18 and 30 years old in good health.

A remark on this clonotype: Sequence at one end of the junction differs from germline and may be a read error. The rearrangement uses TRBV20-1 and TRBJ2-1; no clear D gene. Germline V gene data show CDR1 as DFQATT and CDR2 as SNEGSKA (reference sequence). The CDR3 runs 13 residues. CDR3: CSAPDASLGERFF. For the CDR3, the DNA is TGCAGTGCTCCGGACGCGAGCTTGGGTGAGCGGTTCTTC.

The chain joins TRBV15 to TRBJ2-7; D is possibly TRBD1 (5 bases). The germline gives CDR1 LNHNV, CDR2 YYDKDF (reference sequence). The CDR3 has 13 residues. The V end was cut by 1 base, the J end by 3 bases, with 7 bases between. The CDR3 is CATSRGQNYEQYF. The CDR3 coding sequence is TGTGCCACCAGCAGAGGACAGAACTACGAGCAGTACTTC.

The CDR3 loop is CASSDRDTLQETQYF. CDR3 in DNA: TGTGCCAGCAGCGATCGGGACACCCTTCAAGAGACCCAGTACTTC. V is TRBV3-1 and J is TRBJ2-5; possibly TRBD1 for D (6 bases). The CDR3 runs to 15 residues. V lost 5 bases, J lost 2 bases, and 15 bases lay in between. Germline V lookup: CDR1 LGHDT, CDR2 YNNKEL (reference sequence).

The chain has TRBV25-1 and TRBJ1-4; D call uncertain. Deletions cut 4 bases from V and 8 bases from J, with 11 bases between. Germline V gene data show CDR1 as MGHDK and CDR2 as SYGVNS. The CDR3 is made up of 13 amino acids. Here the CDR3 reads CASSATDREKLFF. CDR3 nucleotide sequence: TGTGCCAGCAGTGCGACGGACCGGGAAAAACTGTTTTTT.

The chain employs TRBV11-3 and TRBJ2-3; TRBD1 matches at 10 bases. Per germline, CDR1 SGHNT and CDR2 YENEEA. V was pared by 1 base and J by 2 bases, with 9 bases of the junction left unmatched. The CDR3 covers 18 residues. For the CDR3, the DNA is TGTGCCAGCAGCTTAGCGTTCTGGGGACAGGGGAACACAGATACGCAGTATTTT. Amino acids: CASSLAFWGQGNTDTQYF.

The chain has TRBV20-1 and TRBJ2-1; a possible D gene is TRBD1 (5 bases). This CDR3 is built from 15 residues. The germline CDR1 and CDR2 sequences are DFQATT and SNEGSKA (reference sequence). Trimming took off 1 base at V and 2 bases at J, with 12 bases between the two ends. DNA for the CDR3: TGCAGTGCTAGAGCTCGCAGGGCACCCTACAATGAGCAGTTCTTC. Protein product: CSARARRAPYNEQFF.

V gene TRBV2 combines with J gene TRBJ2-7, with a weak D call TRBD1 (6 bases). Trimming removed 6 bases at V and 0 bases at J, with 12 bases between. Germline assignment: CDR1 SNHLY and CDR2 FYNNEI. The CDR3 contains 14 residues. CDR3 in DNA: TGTGCCAGCAGGGGTGGGGGCAGCTCCTACGAGCAGTACTTC. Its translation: CASRGGGSSYEQYF. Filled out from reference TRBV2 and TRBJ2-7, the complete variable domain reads EPEVTQTPSHQVTQMGQEVILRCVPISNHLYFYWYRQILGQKVEFLVSFYNNEISEKSEIFDDQFSVERPDGSNFTLKIRSTKLEDSAMYFCASRGGGSSYEQYFGPGTRLTVT.

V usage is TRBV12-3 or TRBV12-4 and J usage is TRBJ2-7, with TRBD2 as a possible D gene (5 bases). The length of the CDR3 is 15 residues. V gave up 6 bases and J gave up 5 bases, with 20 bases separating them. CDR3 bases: TGTGCCAGCAGCCCCCAAGGGCGAACTAGGGACGAGCAGTACTTC. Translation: CASSPQGRTRDEQYF.

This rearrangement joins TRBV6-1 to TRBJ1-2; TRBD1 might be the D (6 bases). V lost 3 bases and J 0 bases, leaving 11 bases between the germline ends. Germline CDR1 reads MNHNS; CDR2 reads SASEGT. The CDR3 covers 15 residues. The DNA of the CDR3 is TGTGCCAGCAGTGATTTGACAGGAGCTAACTATGGCTACACCTTC. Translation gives CASSDLTGANYGYTF.

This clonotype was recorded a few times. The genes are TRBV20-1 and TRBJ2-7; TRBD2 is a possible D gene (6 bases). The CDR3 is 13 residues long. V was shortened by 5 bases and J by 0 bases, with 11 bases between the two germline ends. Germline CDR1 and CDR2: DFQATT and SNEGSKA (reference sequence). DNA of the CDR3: TGCAGTGCTGCTGGGGGGACCTCCTACGAGCAGTACTTC. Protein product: CSAAGGTSYEQYF.

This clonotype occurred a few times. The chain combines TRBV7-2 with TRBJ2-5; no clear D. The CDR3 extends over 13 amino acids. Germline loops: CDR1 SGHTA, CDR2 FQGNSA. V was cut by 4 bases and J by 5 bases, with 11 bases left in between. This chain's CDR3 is CASSSIDSETQYF. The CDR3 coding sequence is TGTGCCAGCAGCTCCATAGATTCGGAGACCCAGTACTTC.

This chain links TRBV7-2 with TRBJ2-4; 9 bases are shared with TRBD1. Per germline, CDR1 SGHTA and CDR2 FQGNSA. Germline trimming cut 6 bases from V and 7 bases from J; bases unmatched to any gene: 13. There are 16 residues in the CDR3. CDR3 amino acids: CASRATGTGTGNIQYF. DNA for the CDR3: TGTGCCAGCAGAGCCACCGGGACAGGGACTGGTAACATTCAGTACTTC.

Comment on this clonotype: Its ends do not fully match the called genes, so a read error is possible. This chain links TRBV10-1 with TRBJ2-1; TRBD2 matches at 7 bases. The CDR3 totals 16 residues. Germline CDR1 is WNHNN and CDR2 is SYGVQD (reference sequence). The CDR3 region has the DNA TGCGCCAGCAGTGACCAGCGGGGCAGCTCCTACAATGGGCAGTTCTTC. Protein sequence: CASSDQRGSSYNGQFF.

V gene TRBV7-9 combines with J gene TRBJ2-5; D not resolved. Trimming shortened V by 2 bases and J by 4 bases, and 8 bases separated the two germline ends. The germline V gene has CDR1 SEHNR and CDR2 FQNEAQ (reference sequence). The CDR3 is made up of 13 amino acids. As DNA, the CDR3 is TGTGCCAGCAGCTTATCAGTCGCAGAGACCCAGTACTTC. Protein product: CASSLSVAETQYF.

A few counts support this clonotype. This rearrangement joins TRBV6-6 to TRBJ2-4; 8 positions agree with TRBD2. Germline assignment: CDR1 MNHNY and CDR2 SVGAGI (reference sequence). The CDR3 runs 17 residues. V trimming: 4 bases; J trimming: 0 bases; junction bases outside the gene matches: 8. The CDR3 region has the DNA TGTGCCAGCAGTTCCGGGGGGGGACGGACAGCCAAAAACATTCAGTACTTC. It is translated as CASSSGGGRTAKNIQYF.

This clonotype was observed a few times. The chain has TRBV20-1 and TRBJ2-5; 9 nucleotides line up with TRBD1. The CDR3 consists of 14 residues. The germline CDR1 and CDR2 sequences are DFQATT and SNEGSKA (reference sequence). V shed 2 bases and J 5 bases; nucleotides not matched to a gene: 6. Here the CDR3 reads CSARRQGEVETQYF. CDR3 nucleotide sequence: TGCAGTGCTAGAAGACAGGGGGAGGTGGAGACCCAGTACTTC.

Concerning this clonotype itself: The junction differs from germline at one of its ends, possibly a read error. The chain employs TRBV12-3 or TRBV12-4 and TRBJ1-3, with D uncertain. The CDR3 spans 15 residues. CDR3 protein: CASSRFDMSGNIIYF. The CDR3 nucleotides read TGTGCCAGCAGCCGATTTGACATGAGTGGAAACATCATATATTTT.

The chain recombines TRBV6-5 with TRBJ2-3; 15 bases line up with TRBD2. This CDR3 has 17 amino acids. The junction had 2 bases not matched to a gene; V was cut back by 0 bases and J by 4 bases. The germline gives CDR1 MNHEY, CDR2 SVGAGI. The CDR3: CASSYSGLAGGSDTQYF. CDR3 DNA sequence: TGTGCCAGCAGTTACTCCGGACTAGCGGGGGGGTCAGATACGCAGTATTTT.

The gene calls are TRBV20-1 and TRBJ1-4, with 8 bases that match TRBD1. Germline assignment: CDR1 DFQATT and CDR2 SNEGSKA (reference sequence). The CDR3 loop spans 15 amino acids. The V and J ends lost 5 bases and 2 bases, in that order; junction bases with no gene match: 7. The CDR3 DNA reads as TGCAGTGCTCGCACAGGGGGGGGGACTAATGAAAAACTGTTTTTT. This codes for CSARTGGGTNEKLFF.